This T cell receptor beta chain was retrieved from a study of blood T cell repertoires in COVID-19. Study information: Researchers got acute and convalescent COVID-19 samples from the United States, Italy and Spain. PBMCs, B-cell-depleted T cells, or T cells were the source of the cDNA or gDNA that made up the material.

How the authors handled the data: Reference gene primers were amplified, and this amplification served to estimate nucleated cell counts. Clones were read by immunoSEQ multiplex PCR, and TCRdb kept only the in-frame ones, dropping some. V and J calls and clone size are given by that table; D and trimming were obtained from the DNA. Of around 190,000 clones detected, 65% to 85% appear once; the ten largest clones hold around 3.1%. The participants were between roughly 18 and 100 years old and came from fewer than 25 US areas. This CDR3 is built from 13 residues. Germline V gene data show CDR1 as LNHDA and CDR2 as SQIVND (reference sequence). The V gene lost 6 bases and the J gene lost 3 bases, with 9 bases spanning the gap.

Sequencing was performed on PBMCs or T cells enriched from blood (not recorded which). This receptor was taken from a woman in her 30s who had been exposed to COVID-19. The chain links TRBV19 to TRBJ1-5; D not resolved. CDR3 residues: CASSPDINQPQHF. In nucleotides, the CDR3 is TGTGCCAGTAGCCCAGATATCAATCAGCCCCAGCATTTT.